One and the same sample provided the 14 T cell receptor beta chains below, sequenced in a study of beta chain features in type 1 diabetes. Overall study results and limits: All four CD4+ subsets from Type 1 diabetes patients carried moderately but significantly shorter TCRB CDR3s.

For these receptors, no antigen is known. What was sequenced were expressed TCRB transcripts, since all of the isolated RNA had been reverse transcribed. Repertoires were generated with immunoSEQ multiplex PCR, while TCRdb's copy carries only in-frame clones and drops some. This sample carries around 250,000 clones, approximately 15% of them seen once, and the ten largest clones take roughly 0.019%. Sequencing input: naive CD4+ T cells from blood. The receptors derive from a man under 40 with type 1 diabetes.

This clone turned up a few times. This chain connects TRBV2 to TRBJ1-2; weak D call: TRBD1 (6 bases). The CDR3 is made up of 12 amino acids. Trimming stripped 8 bases from V and 2 bases from J, with 9 bases between. CDR1 SNHLY and CDR2 FYNNEI come from the germline V gene. CDR3 DNA sequence: TGTGCCAGCGAGACAGGAAACTATGGCTACACCTTC. Translated, it gives CASETGNYGYTF. Full variable domain (missing parts from reference TRBV2 and TRBJ1-2): EPEVTQTPSHQVTQMGQEVILRCVPISNHLYFYWYRQILGQKVEFLVSFYNNEISEKSEIFDDQFSVERPDGSNFTLKIRSTKLEDSAMYFCASETGNYGYTFGSGTRLTVV.

The genes are TRBV29-1 and TRBJ1-1, with TRBD1 as a possible D gene (5 bases). Germline V gene sequence: CDR1 SQVTM, CDR2 ANQGSEA. The CDR3 consists of 12 residues. V was pared by 7 bases and J by 4 bases, with 13 bases between. The chain's CDR3 is CSGGPVGTEAFF. The CDR3 DNA is TGCAGCGGGGGCCCTGTAGGCACTGAAGCTTTCTTT.

The chain combines TRBV4-1 with TRBJ2-3; 7 positions agree with TRBD1. J was trimmed by 4 bases and V by 0 bases; bases with no gene match: 7. The CDR3 sequence is 16 residues long. Germline CDR1 reads MGHRA; CDR2 reads YSYEKL. In DNA, the CDR3 is TGCGCCAGCAGCCAAGAACGGATGACAGGGCCAGATACGCAGTATTTT. Protein sequence: CASSQERMTGPDTQYF.

V gene TRBV7-8 combines with J gene TRBJ2-3; D not resolved. The CDR3 loop spans 15 amino acids. The V gene's germline CDR1 is SGHVS and CDR2 FQNEAQ. V was trimmed by 2 bases and J by 0 bases, leaving 9 bases between them. CDR3 region: CASSLRGASTDTQYF. In DNA, the CDR3 is TGTGCCAGCAGCTTACGAGGCGCAAGCACAGATACGCAGTATTTT.

This clone was observed a few times. The rearrangement uses TRBV30 and TRBJ2-7, with D possibly being TRBD2 (6 bases). V lost 1 base and J lost 5, with 9 bases in between. Germline CDR1 is GTSNPN and CDR2 is SVGIG (reference sequence). The length of the CDR3 is 12 residues. The CDR3 reads CAWSERVHEQYF. The CDR3 bases are TGTGCCTGGAGTGAGCGGGTCCACGAGCAGTACTTC.

This clone was observed a handful of times. This rearrangement joins TRBV18 to TRBJ1-1, with unresolved D. The CDR3 length is 14 residues. Trimming took 1 base from V and 5 from J, leaving 11 bases between them. From germline, CDR1 is KGHSH and CDR2 LQKENI. The CDR3 sequence is CASSPLQVYTEAFF. CDR3 DNA: TGTGCCAGCTCACCACTCCAGGTTTATACTGAAGCTTTCTTT.

This clone was counted between two and nine times. The genes are TRBV6-1 and TRBJ1-3; tentatively, D is TRBD1 (6 bases). The V end lost 1 base, the J end lost 2 bases, and 6 bases lay between the germline ends. Germline V gene data show CDR1 as MNHNS and CDR2 as SASEGT. The CDR3 length is 14 residues. The DNA of the CDR3 is TGTGCCAGCAGTGAAGGGACAGCTGGAAACACCATATATTTT. Amino acid sequence: CASSEGTAGNTIYF.

The gene calls are TRBV5-1 and TRBJ2-7, with TRBD1 matching 10 bases. This CDR3 spans 14 amino acids. The germline V gene has CDR1 SGHRS and CDR2 YFSETQ. With V trimmed by 2 bases and J by 7 bases, 6 bases remained unmatched. Here the CDR3 reads CASSFRQGAGEQYF. The CDR3 region has the DNA TGCGCCAGCAGCTTCCGACAGGGGGCGGGAGAGCAGTACTTC.

This clone turned up a few times. The genes are TRBV6-6 and TRBJ2-7; 7 bases match TRBD1. J was trimmed by 3 bases and V by 4 bases; bases with no gene match: 6. The CDR3 has 14 residues. Germline CDR1 is MNHNY and CDR2 is SVGAGI (reference sequence). The CDR3 loop reads CASSLGAGGYEQYF. CDR3 sequence (DNA): TGTGCCAGCAGTTTGGGCGCAGGGGGCTACGAGCAGTACTTC.

In the case of this clone: Different DNA sequences within this sample yield the same CDR3. The chain employs TRBV5-1 and TRBJ2-5, with TRBD1 matching 9 bases. The CDR3 is 14 amino acids. Trimming cost V 4 bases and J 2 bases; bases outside gene matches: 3. The germline V gene encodes CDR1 SGHRS and CDR2 YFSETQ. The CDR3 region is CASSAGQGQETQYF. CDR3 DNA: TGCGCCAGCAGCGCCGGACAGGGGCAAGAGACCCAGTACTTC.

This sequence joins TRBV4-1 and TRBJ1-2, with D tentatively TRBD1 (6 bases). The CDR3 loop spans 16 amino acids. Germline values: CDR1 MGHRA, CDR2 YSYEKL. V was cut by 1 base and J by 4 bases, with 16 bases left in between. CDR3 protein: CASSQGGPGDGYGYTF. CDR3 DNA sequence: TGCGCCAGCAGCCAAGGGGGCCCAGGGGATGGCTATGGCTACACCTTC.

This clone was counted only a few times. This chain links TRBV5-1 with TRBJ1-1; 9 nucleotides align to TRBD1. This CDR3 comprises 15 residues. The V and J ends lost 4 bases and 2 bases, in that order; junction bases with no gene match: 6. The germline V gene has CDR1 SGHRS and CDR2 YFSETQ. DNA for the CDR3: TGCGCCAGCAGCCCTTCGACAGGGGGTAACACTGAAGCTTTCTTT. Its translation is CASSPSTGGNTEAFF.

The rearrangement uses TRBV29-1 and TRBJ2-6, with TRBD1 matching over 7 bases. V shed 4 bases, J shed 0 bases, and the junction held 9 bases outside the gene matches. The CDR3 loop spans 17 amino acids. Looked up from germline, CDR1 is SQVTM and CDR2 is ANQGSEA. CDR3 in DNA: TGCAGCGTTGGCCCTCCGGGACAGATCTCTGGGGCCAACGTCCTGACTTTC. Protein sequence: CSVGPPGQISGANVLTF.

This clone has only a few counts. This chain connects TRBV9 to TRBJ1-2; 12 nucleotides agree with TRBD1. V was pared by 2 bases and J by 7 bases, with 6 bases of the junction left unmatched. This CDR3 spans 15 amino acids. Looked up from germline, CDR1 is SGDLS and CDR2 is YYNGEE. The CDR3 loop is CASSVLGQGAVGYTF. The CDR3 DNA is TGTGCCAGCAGCGTCCTGGGACAGGGGGCAGTTGGCTACACCTTC.